Shown below are 18 T cell receptor beta chains from a single sample sequenced in a study of blood T cell repertoires in COVID-19. Sequencing was performed with immunoSEQ multiplex PCR; in TCRdb, only in-frame clones are kept and a portion is missing. The sample carries over 130,000 clones, 84% recorded once. Input material: peripheral blood. These receptors came from a man between 65 and 85 years old with acute or convalescent COVID-19.

This clone has only a few counts. The CDR3 region has the DNA TGTGCCAGCAGTTTATCGGACACCTACGAGCAGTACTTC. Amino acids: CASSLSDTYEQYF. The V call is TRBV27, the J call TRBJ2-7, with D maybe TRBD1 (5 bases). V shed 0 bases and J shed 2 bases, with 5 bases lying between them. This CDR3 has 13 amino acids. Germline CDR1 is MNHEY and CDR2 is SMNVEV (reference sequence).

This clone occurred a few times. V gene TRBV3-1 (or the pseudogene TRBV3-2) combines with J gene TRBJ1-6, with D possibly matching TRBD1 (5 bases). V was cut by 5 bases and J by 8 bases, with 10 bases left in between. CDR1 and CDR2 (germline): LGHDT, YNNKEL (reference sequence). The CDR3 covers 13 residues. CDR3 nucleotides: TGTGCCAGCAGCAACAGGATGGATTCACCCCTCCACTTT. Translated: CASSNRMDSPLHF.

The rearrangement links TRBV6-5 to TRBJ1-2; 9 bases line up with TRBD1. Losses at the gene ends were 2 bases for V and 11 bases for J; bases not matched to a gene: 6. This CDR3 has 13 residues. Germline V lookup: CDR1 MNHEY, CDR2 SVGAGI. The CDR3 loop is CASSYGTGFAYTF. The CDR3 DNA reads as TGTGCCAGCAGTTACGGGACAGGGTTTGCTTACACCTTC.

The chain carries TRBV5-4 and TRBJ2-1; possible D gene TRBD2, 7 bases. Trimming took off 4 bases at V and 4 bases at J, with 15 bases between the two ends. Germline V gene data show CDR1 as SGHNT and CDR2 as YYREEE (reference sequence). The CDR3 loop spans 15 amino acids. The CDR3 region has the DNA TGTGCCAGCAGCCCGGGGGGCTCCCTTTACAATGAGCAGTTCTTC. Translating it yields CASSPGGSLYNEQFF.

The CDR3 region has the DNA TGTGCCAGCACCGGTTCGAGGATAAGTGGCTACACCTTC. Residues: CASTGSRISGYTF. This chain joins TRBV2 and TRBJ1-2; D call uncertain. Trimming stripped 7 bases from V and 7 bases from J, with 16 bases between. The CDR3 runs 13 residues. The V gene's germline CDR1 is SNHLY and CDR2 FYNNEI.

The chain recombines TRBV7-9 with TRBJ2-3; TRBD1 agrees at 8 bases. The CDR3 has 15 residues. Per germline, CDR1 SEHNR and CDR2 FQNEAQ (reference sequence). Trimming cost V 1 base and J 0 bases; bases outside gene matches: 0. CDR3 loop: CASSLGTGSTDTQYF. Written as DNA, the CDR3 is TGTGCCAGCAGCTTAGGGACAGGGAGCACAGATACGCAGTATTTT.

This rearrangement joins TRBV5-4 to TRBJ1-4; possibly TRBD1 for D (6 bases). The CDR3 has 14 residues. Trimming stripped 4 bases from V and 4 bases from J, with 11 bases between. The germline V gene encodes CDR1 SGHNT and CDR2 YYREEE (reference sequence). CDR3 amino acids: CASSPDSVNEKLFF. CDR3 in DNA: TGTGCCAGCAGCCCGGACAGCGTTAATGAAAAACTGTTTTTT.

The chain recombines TRBV10-1 with TRBJ1-1; a possible D gene is TRBD1 (6 bases). CDR1 WNHNN and CDR2 SYGVQD come from the germline V gene (reference sequence). The germline V and J ends were trimmed by 3 bases and 1 base, with 12 bases remaining between them. CDR3 length equals 15 residues. The CDR3 is CASSEQATGNTEAFF. The CDR3 DNA follows: TGCGCCAGCAGTGAACAGGCGACAGGGAACACTGAAGCTTTCTTT.

V gene TRBV7-9 combines with J gene TRBJ1-1, with 8 bases aligning to TRBD1. Looked up from germline, CDR1 is SEHNR and CDR2 is FQNEAQ (reference sequence). V dropped 5 bases and J dropped 3; count of bases not matched to a gene: 8. CDR3 length equals 15 residues. CDR3 bases: TGTGCCAGCAGCGGTCAGGGGGCTCGTTACACTGAAGCTTTCTTT. This translates into CASSGQGARYTEAFF.

The V and J genes are TRBV3-1 (or the pseudogene TRBV3-2) and TRBJ1-4, with D maybe TRBD1 (5 bases). This CDR3 is built from 17 residues. CDR1 and CDR2 from the germline V gene are LGHDT and YNNKEL (reference sequence). V was trimmed by 1 base and J by 8 bases, leaving 20 bases between them. The CDR3 nucleotides read TGTGCCAGCAGCCAAGCAGGGCGAGGAGAGGCGCGAGAAAAACTGTTTTTT. It translates to CASSQAGRGEAREKLFF.

This rearrangement joins TRBV21-1 to TRBJ2-3; the table calls TRBD1, which could not be checked here. TRBV21-1 is labeled a pseudogene. This CDR3 has 16 amino acids. The CDR3 bases are TGTGCCAGCAGATCGAGGGGGAGTAGGGAAACAGATACGCAGTATTTT. Amino acid sequence: CASRSRGSRETDTQYF.

V is TRBV4-2 and J is TRBJ2-1; TRBD2 matches 7 bases. Germline values: CDR1 LGHNA, CDR2 YNFKEQ. V lost 1 base and J lost 5; bases outside the gene matches: 8. The CDR3 runs 16 residues. The DNA of the CDR3 is TGTGCCAGCAGCCAAGTAGGCGGGAGAGGGCACAATGAGCAGTTCTTC. Its translation is CASSQVGGRGHNEQFF.

The chain employs TRBV6-5 and TRBJ2-2, with 8 bases that match TRBD2. The CDR3 has 13 residues. The V and J ends lost 6 bases and 7 bases, in that order; junction bases with no gene match: 4. Germline loops: CDR1 MNHEY, CDR2 SVGAGI. The CDR3 nucleotides are TGTGCCAGCAGGTCCCTAGCGGGCGGGGAGCTGTTTTTT. It codes for CASRSLAGGELFF.

The V call is TRBV4-1, the J call TRBJ2-5; 9 bases match TRBD2. Trimming took 2 bases from V and 7 from J; bases not matched to a gene: 8. Per the germline V gene, CDR1 is MGHRA and CDR2 is YSYEKL. This CDR3 is built from 15 residues. CDR3 region: CASSQQAGGEWTQYF. The CDR3 DNA follows: TGCGCCAGCAGCCAACAAGCGGGGGGTGAGTGGACCCAGTACTTC.

A remark on this clone: Other nucleotide sequences in the sample specify the same CDR3. The chain links TRBV18 to TRBJ1-5; no reliable D call. CDR1 is KGHSH and CDR2 is LQKENI in the germline V gene. The CDR3 spans 13 residues. The V gene lost 2 bases and the J gene lost 7 bases, with 9 bases spanning the gap. CDR3 amino acids: CASSPEGNQPQHF. Here the CDR3 DNA reads TGTGCCAGCTCACCAGAGGGAAACCAGCCCCAGCATTTT.

The genes are TRBV27 and TRBJ2-5; 7 bases map to TRBD2. Germline V lookup: CDR1 MNHEY, CDR2 SMNVEV (reference sequence). V lost 4 bases and J lost 3; bases outside the gene matches: 2. The CDR3 sequence is 13 residues long. Here the CDR3 DNA reads TGTGCCAGCAGTTCTCTAGCGGAAGAGACCCAGTACTTC. Translated: CASSSLAEETQYF.

This chain uses TRBV5-6 with TRBJ2-3; TRBD2 aligns across 11 bases. Trimming removed 4 bases from V and 5 bases from J; junction bases left unmatched: 3. The CDR3 totals 14 residues. Germline CDR1 and CDR2: SGHDT and YYEEEE. CDR3 amino acids: CASSGLAGGDTQYF. Here the CDR3 DNA reads TGTGCCAGCAGCGGGCTAGCGGGGGGAGATACGCAGTATTTT.

This clone occurred once. This sequence joins TRBV7-3 and TRBJ2-3; D might be TRBD2 (5 bases). The V gene's germline CDR1 is SGHTA and CDR2 FQGTGA. The CDR3 totals 15 residues. The germline V and J ends were trimmed by 1 base and 1 base, with 9 bases remaining between them. The CDR3 sequence: CASSLMYGGTDTQYF. In DNA, the CDR3 is TGTGCCAGCAGCTTAATGTACGGGGGCACAGATACGCAGTATTTT.